The sequence of this TCR beta chain was determined in a study of CD8+CD57+ T cells in acquired aplastic anemia. On the study more broadly: Mean yield of DNA from sorted CD4+ and CD8+ cells was approximately 3 ug.

TCR beta VDJ and CDR3 profiling used genomic DNA as template. TCRdb used MiXCR to reprocess the reads, holding one entry per CDR3 protein. The sample yields around 130,000 distinct CDR3 sequences, 48% seen once. Sequencing input: sorted CD4+, CD8+, or CD8+CD57+ T cells (not recorded which) from PBMCs. The sequence was obtained from a human donor in good health, serving as a control.

This CDR3 reads CASSYYGDLSGNTIYF. In nucleotides, the CDR3 is TGTGCCAGCAGCTATTATGGGGATCTCTCTGGAAACACCATATATTTT. The chain has TRBV11-2 and TRBJ1-3; unclear D gene. The CDR3 loop spans 16 amino acids. Germline CDR1 is SGHAT and CDR2 is FQNNGV. V gave up 4 bases and J gave up 0 bases, with 13 bases separating them.